These 23 T cell receptor beta chains came from one sample sequenced in a study of T cell responses to AZD1222 COVID-19 vaccine. Some clones are missing from TCRdb's copy, which holds only in-frame ones; the method was immunoSEQ multiplex PCR. This table has more than 140,000 clones, approximately 90% appearing once. The sequencing used peripheral blood, collected on day 0 of MenACWY control vaccination. These receptors came from an adult in good health.

The chain couples TRBV24-1 to TRBJ2-5; D call uncertain. V was shortened by 3 bases and J by 4 bases, with 11 bases between the two germline ends. CDR1 is KGHDR, CDR2 SFDVKD, per germline. CDR3 length equals 14 residues. DNA of the CDR3: TGTGCCACCAGTGATGAGATCAGTAGAGAGACCCAGTACTTC. Translating gives CATSDEISRETQYF.

The chain has TRBV9 and TRBJ2-2, with 11 nucleotides matching TRBD2. V dropped 3 bases and J dropped 3; count of bases not matched to a gene: 7. Per germline, CDR1 SGDLS and CDR2 YYNGEE. The CDR3 runs to 17 residues. CDR3: CASSALAGAADTGELFF. The DNA for the CDR3 is TGTGCCAGCAGCGCACTAGCGGGAGCCGCGGACACCGGGGAGCTGTTTTTT.

The chain has TRBV29-1 and TRBJ2-7; D is possibly TRBD2 (6 bases). Germline V gives CDR1 SQVTM, CDR2 ANQGSEA. This CDR3 region has 12 residues. V dropped 4 bases and J dropped 3 bases, with 10 bases sitting between them. CDR3 in amino acids: CSVGLVGYEQYF. The DNA for the CDR3 is TGCAGCGTTGGACTAGTTGGCTACGAGCAGTACTTC.

This rearrangement joins TRBV9 to TRBJ2-7, with D perhaps TRBD1 or TRBD2 (6 bases each). The V gene lost 0 bases and the J gene lost 4 bases, with 11 bases spanning the gap. Germline CDR1 is SGDLS and CDR2 is YYNGEE. This CDR3 region has 14 residues. The DNA of the CDR3 is TGTGCCAGCAGCGTAGCCGGGGGCAGATACGAGCAGTACTTC. Protein product: CASSVAGGRYEQYF.

The CDR3 DNA sequence: TGTGCCAGCAGCTTAGTGGGGGGACCTGTTTGGGAGAACACTGAAGCTTTCTTT. Amino acids: CASSLVGGPVWENTEAFF. The J gene is TRBJ1-1, the V gene TRBV7-2, with D perhaps matching TRBD1 (5 bases). Germline CDR1 SGHTA, CDR2 FQGNSA. The length of the CDR3 is 18 residues. The V end lost 1 base, the J end lost 1 base, and 19 bases lay between the germline ends. The full variable domain, rest sourced from reference TRBV7-2 and TRBJ1-1, is GAGVSQSPSNKVTEKGKDVELRCDPISGHTALYWYRQSLGQGLEFLIYFQGNSAPDKSGLPSDRFSAERTGGSVSTLTIQRTQQEDSAVYLCASSLVGGPVWENTEAFFGQGTRLTVV.

This clone was seen a handful of times. The chain carries TRBV14 and TRBJ2-7; D call uncertain. The CDR3 covers 14 residues. Germline V gene data show CDR1 as SGHDN and CDR2 as FVKESK. V lost 1 base to trimming and J lost 0 bases, with 7 bases between them. CDR3 nucleotides: TGTGCCAGCAGCCAAGGTCTCAGCTCCTACGAGCAGTACTTC. Translating gives CASSQGLSSYEQYF.

The chain employs TRBV5-1 and TRBJ2-4, with D possibly TRBD2 on 5 matching bases. The V gene's germline CDR1 is SGHRS and CDR2 YFSETQ. V was cut by 5 bases and J by 6 bases, with 9 bases left in between. The CDR3 is 12 amino acids. CDR3 loop: CASSSEGNIQYF. CDR3 bases: TGCGCCAGCAGTAGCGAAGGAAACATTCAGTACTTC.

This rearrangement joins TRBV25-1 to TRBJ1-6; D remains ambiguous. The CDR3 is made up of 15 amino acids. The germline gives CDR1 MGHDK, CDR2 SYGVNS. Deletions cut 6 bases from V and 10 bases from J, with 19 bases between. CDR3 amino acids: CASRPETGFRSPLHF. In DNA form, the CDR3 reads TGTGCCAGCAGGCCCGAAACCGGCTTTCGATCACCCCTCCACTTT.

This chain links TRBV7-2 with TRBJ2-7; tentative D call: TRBD1 (6 bases). The length of the CDR3 is 12 residues. Per the germline V gene, CDR1 is SGHTA and CDR2 is FQGNSA. V was trimmed by 3 bases and J by 4 bases, leaving 7 bases between them. CDR3 DNA: TGTGCCAGCAGCTTTGGACAGTACGAGCAGTACTTC. It codes for CASSFGQYEQYF.

The rearrangement links TRBV7-6 to TRBJ2-5, with unresolved D. The CDR3 is 13 residues long. V was trimmed by 1 base and J by 2 bases, leaving 5 bases between them. CDR1 and CDR2 (germline): SGHVS, FNYEAQ. The CDR3 sequence is CASSLGLQETQYF. For the CDR3, the DNA is TGTGCCAGCAGCTTAGGGTTGCAAGAGACCCAGTACTTC.

V and J are TRBV24-1 and TRBJ2-5, with D perhaps being TRBD1 or TRBD2 (5 bases each). Germline V gene data show CDR1 as KGHDR and CDR2 as SFDVKD. The length of the CDR3 is 15 residues. The V end lost 3 bases, the J end lost 5 bases, and 15 bases lay between the germline ends. This CDR3 is CATSDARGSGETQYF. In DNA, the CDR3 is TGTGCCACCAGTGATGCTAGAGGGTCAGGGGAGACCCAGTACTTC.

The genes are TRBV15 and TRBJ1-1; D is possibly TRBD1 (6 bases). Per germline, CDR1 LNHNV and CDR2 YYDKDF (reference sequence). V lost 0 bases and J 4 bases, leaving 15 bases between the germline ends. The CDR3 is 16 amino acids. The CDR3 bases are TGTGCCACCAGCAGAGAGCATCCCGAGGGGGGCACTGAAGCTTTCTTT. This gives the protein CATSREHPEGGTEAFF. The variable domain in full, with the rest retrieved from reference TRBV15 and TRBJ1-1, is DAMVIQNPRYQVTQFGKPVTLSCSQTLNHNVMYWYQQKSSQAPKLLFHYYDKDFNNEADTPDNFQSRRPNTSFCFLDIRSPGLGDTAMYLCATSREHPEGGTEAFFGQGTRLTVV.

The table lists this clone with a few counts. The CDR3 DNA reads as TGCAGCGTTGTCGAAGATTCCTACAATGAGCAGTTCTTC. Its protein is CSVVEDSYNEQFF. The chain links TRBV29-1 to TRBJ2-1; D not certain. The V gene lost 4 bases and the J gene lost 1 base, with 8 bases spanning the gap. This CDR3 region has 13 residues. Germline V lookup: CDR1 SQVTM, CDR2 ANQGSEA.

This sequence joins TRBV24-1 and TRBJ1-1; D might be TRBD1 (6 bases). The germline V gene has CDR1 KGHDR and CDR2 SFDVKD. The CDR3 is 14 amino acids. V lost 9 bases to trimming and J lost 5 bases, with 18 bases between them. CDR3 nucleotides: TGTGCCACCCGGGACACTGGGAGAGGAACTGAAGCTTTCTTT. This translates into CATRDTGRGTEAFF.

The V call is TRBV7-9, the J call TRBJ2-1; perhaps TRBD2 as D (5 bases). V lost 1 base to trimming and J lost 4 bases, with 8 bases between them. Germline V gene lookup returns CDR1 SEHNR and CDR2 FQNEAQ (reference sequence). The CDR3 runs to 14 residues. CDR3 amino acids: CASSLGSGYNEQFF. CDR3 in DNA: TGTGCCAGCAGCTTAGGGAGCGGATACAATGAGCAGTTCTTC. Full variable domain (missing parts from reference TRBV7-9 and TRBJ2-1): DTGVSQNPRHKITKRGQNVTFRCDPISEHNRLYWYRQTLGQGPEFLTYFQNEAQLEKSRLLSDRFSAERPKGSFSTLEIQRTEQGDSAMYLCASSLGSGYNEQFFGPGTRLTVL.

The rearrangement links TRBV2 to TRBJ1-2; the D is unclear. V gave up 4 bases and J gave up 3 bases, with 15 bases separating them. The CDR3 is made up of 15 amino acids. Germline V gene lookup returns CDR1 SNHLY and CDR2 FYNNEI. This CDR3 is CASSATDNNHYGYTF. DNA of the CDR3: TGTGCCAGCAGTGCCACAGACAATAACCACTATGGCTACACCTTC.

The chain recombines TRBV5-1 with TRBJ2-2; 8 bases fit TRBD2. Looked up from germline, CDR1 is SGHRS and CDR2 is YFSETQ. The CDR3 spans 17 residues. V was pared by 0 bases and J by 7 bases, with 11 bases of the junction left unmatched. As DNA, the CDR3 is TGCGCCAGCAGCTTGGCCACTCGAGCGGGGGAAGGCGGGGAGCTGTTTTTT. Translated, it gives CASSLATRAGEGGELFF.

This rearrangement joins TRBV28 to TRBJ1-1, with a possible D match to TRBD1 (6 bases). Germline V gives CDR1 MDHEN, CDR2 SYDVKM. This CDR3 has 13 amino acids. Trimming took 6 bases from V and 7 from J, leaving 15 bases between them. This chain's CDR3 is CASRLEGGVEAFF. CDR3 in DNA: TGTGCCAGCAGACTGGAGGGGGGGGTTGAAGCTTTCTTT.

This clone has just one count. CDR3 region: CASSGFGPGTDTQYF. The CDR3 region has the DNA TGTGCCAGCAGCGGGTTTGGGCCTGGCACAGATACGCAGTATTTT. The rearrangement links TRBV7-9 to TRBJ2-3; D is unresolved. The CDR3 totals 15 residues. Trimming shortened V by 5 bases and J by 1 base, and 13 bases separated the two germline ends. CDR1 is SEHNR, CDR2 FQNEAQ, per germline (reference sequence).

J is TRBJ1-1 and V is TRBV7-2; the D gene is possibly TRBD1 (6 bases). This CDR3 is built from 15 residues. Germline CDR1 and CDR2: SGHTA and FQGNSA. V was pared by 4 bases and J by 0 bases, with 12 bases between. The DNA of the CDR3 is TGTGCCAGCAGCTCACTGGGACACCTGAACACTGAAGCTTTCTTT. Its protein product is CASSSLGHLNTEAFF.

This chain links TRBV3-1 (or the pseudogene TRBV3-2) with TRBJ1-1, with D uncertain. Germline values: CDR1 LGHDT, CDR2 YNNKEL (reference sequence). The CDR3 is 11 amino acids. The V gene lost 1 base and the J gene lost 10 bases, with 7 bases spanning the gap. The CDR3 here is CASSQGVRAFF. In nucleotides, the CDR3 is TGTGCCAGCAGCCAAGGGGTAAGAGCTTTCTTT.

The chain is built from TRBV28 and TRBJ1-4; the D gene is possibly TRBD1 (6 bases). Per germline, CDR1 MDHEN and CDR2 SYDVKM. V lost 6 bases and J lost 3, with 14 bases in between. CDR3 length: 15 residues. CDR3 in DNA: TGTGCCAGCAGCCGGACAGTGCTTGCTAATGAAAAACTGTTTTTT. Translating gives CASSRTVLANEKLFF.

J is TRBJ2-7 and V is TRBV9; perhaps D is TRBD1 or TRBD2 (5 bases each). V was clipped by 3 bases and J by 6 bases, with 22 bases between them. The CDR3 length is 16 residues. Germline V CDR1 and CDR2: SGDLS, YYNGEE. CDR3: CASSAGTGGVLGEQYF. Here the CDR3 DNA reads TGTGCCAGCAGCGCCGGGACGGGTGGGGTCTTGGGCGAGCAGTACTTC.